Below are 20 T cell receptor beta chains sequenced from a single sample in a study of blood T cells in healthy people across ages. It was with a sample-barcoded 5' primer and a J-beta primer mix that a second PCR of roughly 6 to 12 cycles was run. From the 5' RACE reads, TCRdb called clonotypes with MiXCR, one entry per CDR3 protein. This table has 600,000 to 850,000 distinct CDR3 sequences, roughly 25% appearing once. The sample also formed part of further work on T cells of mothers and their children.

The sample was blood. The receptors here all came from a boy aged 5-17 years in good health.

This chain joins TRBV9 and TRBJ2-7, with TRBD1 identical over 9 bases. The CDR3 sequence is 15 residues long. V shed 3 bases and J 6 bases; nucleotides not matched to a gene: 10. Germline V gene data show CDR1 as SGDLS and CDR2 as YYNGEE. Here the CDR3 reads CASSAPGTGFGEQYF. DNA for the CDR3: TGTGCCAGCAGCGCTCCCGGGACAGGGTTCGGCGAGCAGTACTTC.

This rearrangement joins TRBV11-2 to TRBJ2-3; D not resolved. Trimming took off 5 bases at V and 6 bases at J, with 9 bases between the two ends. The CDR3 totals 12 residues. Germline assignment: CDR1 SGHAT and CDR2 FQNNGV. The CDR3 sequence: CASSMARDTQYF. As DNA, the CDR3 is TGTGCCAGCAGCATGGCAAGGGATACGCAGTATTTT.

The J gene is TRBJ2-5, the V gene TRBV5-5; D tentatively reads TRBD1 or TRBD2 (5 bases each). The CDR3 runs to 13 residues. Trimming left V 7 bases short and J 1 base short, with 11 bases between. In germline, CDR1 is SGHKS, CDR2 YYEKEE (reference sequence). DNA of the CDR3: TGTGCCAGCGCCACGGGGCCCCAAGAGACCCAGTACTTC. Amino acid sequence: CASATGPQETQYF.

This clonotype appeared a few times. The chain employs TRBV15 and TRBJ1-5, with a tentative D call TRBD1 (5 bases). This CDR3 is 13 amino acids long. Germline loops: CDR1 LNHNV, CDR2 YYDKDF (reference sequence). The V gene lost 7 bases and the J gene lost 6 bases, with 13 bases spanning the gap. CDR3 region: CATTRVGGQPQHF. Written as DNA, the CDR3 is TGTGCCACCACCAGGGTGGGGGGTCAGCCCCAGCATTTT.

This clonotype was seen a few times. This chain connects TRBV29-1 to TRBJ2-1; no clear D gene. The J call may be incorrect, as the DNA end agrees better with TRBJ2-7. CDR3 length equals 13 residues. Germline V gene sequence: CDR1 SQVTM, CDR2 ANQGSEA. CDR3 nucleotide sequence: TGCAGCGTTGAAGACGCGATTTCCTACGAGCAGTACTTC. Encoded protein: CSVEDAISYEQYF.

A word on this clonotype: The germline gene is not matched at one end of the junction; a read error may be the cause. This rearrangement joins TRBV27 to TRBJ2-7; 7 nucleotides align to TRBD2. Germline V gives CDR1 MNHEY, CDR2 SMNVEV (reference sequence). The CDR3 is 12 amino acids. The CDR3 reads CASSAGLVEEYF. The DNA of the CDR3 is TGTGCCAGCAGTGCCGGACTAGTCGAGGAGTACTTC.

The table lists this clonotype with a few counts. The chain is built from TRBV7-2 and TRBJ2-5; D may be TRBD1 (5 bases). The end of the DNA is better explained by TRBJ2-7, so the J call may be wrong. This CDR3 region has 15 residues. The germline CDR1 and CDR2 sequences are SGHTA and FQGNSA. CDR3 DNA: TGTGCCAGCAGCACAGGATGGAGCGCATCCTACGAGCAGTACTTC. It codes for CASSTGWSASYEQYF.

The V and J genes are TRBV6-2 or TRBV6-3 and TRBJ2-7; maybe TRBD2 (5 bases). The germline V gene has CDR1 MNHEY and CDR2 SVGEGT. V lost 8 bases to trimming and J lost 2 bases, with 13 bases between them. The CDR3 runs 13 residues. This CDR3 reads CASLPGETYEQYF. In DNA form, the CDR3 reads TGTGCCAGCCTTCCTGGGGAGACCTACGAGCAGTACTTC.

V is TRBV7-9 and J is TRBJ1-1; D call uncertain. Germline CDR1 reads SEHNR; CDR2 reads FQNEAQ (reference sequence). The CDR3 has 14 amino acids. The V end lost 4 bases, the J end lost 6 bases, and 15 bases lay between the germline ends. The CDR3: CASSYTRTGPEAFF. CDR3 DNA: TGTGCCAGCAGCTATACCCGGACCGGCCCTGAAGCTTTCTTT.

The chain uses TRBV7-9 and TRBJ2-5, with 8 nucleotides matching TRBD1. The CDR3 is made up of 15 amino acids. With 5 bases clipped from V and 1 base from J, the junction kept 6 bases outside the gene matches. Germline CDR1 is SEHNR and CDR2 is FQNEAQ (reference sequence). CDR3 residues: CASSTVQGVQETQYF. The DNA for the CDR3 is TGTGCCAGCAGCACCGTACAGGGGGTCCAAGAGACCCAGTACTTC.

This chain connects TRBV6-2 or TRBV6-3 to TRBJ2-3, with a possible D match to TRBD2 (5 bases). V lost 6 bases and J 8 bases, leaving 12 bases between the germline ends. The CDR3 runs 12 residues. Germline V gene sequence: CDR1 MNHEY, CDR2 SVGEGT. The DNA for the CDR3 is TGTGCCAGCAGCTCCAGCGGCGTTACGCAGTATTTT. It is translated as CASSSSGVTQYF.

This CDR3 is CASSWDDVNSPLHF. The CDR3 DNA follows: TGTGCCAGCAGCTGGGACGACGTCAATTCACCCCTCCACTTT. This chain links TRBV5-6 with TRBJ1-6; D is perhaps TRBD1 (5 bases). V lost 3 bases to trimming and J lost 7 bases, with 11 bases between them. The CDR3 has 14 amino acids. Per the germline V gene, CDR1 is SGHDT and CDR2 is YYEEEE.

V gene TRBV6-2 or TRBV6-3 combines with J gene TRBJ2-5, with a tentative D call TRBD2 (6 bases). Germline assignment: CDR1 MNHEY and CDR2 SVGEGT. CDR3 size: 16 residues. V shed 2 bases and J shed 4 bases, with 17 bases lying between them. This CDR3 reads CASSYGTVKEGETQYF. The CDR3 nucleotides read TGTGCCAGCAGTTACGGGACTGTGAAGGAAGGAGAGACCCAGTACTTC.

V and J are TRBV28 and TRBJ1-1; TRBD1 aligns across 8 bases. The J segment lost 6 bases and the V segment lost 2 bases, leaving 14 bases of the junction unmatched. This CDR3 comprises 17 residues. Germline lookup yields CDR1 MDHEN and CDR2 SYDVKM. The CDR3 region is CASSLRGTGTGVPEAFF. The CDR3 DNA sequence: TGTGCCAGCAGTTTAAGAGGAACCGGGACAGGTGTTCCTGAAGCTTTCTTT. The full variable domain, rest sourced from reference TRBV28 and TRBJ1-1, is DVKVTQSSRYLVKRTGEKVFLECVQDMDHENMFWYRQDPGLGLRLIYFSYDVKMKEKGDIPEGYSVSREKKERFSLILESASTNQTSMYLCASSLRGTGTGVPEAFFGQGTRLTVV.

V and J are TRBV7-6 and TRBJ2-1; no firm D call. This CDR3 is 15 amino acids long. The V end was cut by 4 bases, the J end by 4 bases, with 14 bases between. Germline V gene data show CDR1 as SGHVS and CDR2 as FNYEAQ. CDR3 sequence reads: CASSSTLGGYNEQFF. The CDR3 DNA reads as TGTGCCAGCAGCTCCACCCTGGGCGGTTACAATGAGCAGTTCTTC.

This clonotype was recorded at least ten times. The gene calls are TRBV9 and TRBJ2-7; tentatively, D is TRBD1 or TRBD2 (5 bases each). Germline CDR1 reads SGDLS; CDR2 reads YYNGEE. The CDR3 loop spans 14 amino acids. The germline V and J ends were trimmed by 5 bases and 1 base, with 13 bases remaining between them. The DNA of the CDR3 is TGTGCCAGCAGTCCCCCCGGGGCTTCCTACGAGCAGTACTTC. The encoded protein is CASSPPGASYEQYF.

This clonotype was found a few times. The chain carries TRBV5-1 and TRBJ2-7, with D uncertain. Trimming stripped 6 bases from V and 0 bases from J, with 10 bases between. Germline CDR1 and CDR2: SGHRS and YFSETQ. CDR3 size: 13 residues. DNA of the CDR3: TGCGCCAGCAACTCGGACGTCTCCTACGAGCAGTACTTC. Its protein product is CASNSDVSYEQYF.

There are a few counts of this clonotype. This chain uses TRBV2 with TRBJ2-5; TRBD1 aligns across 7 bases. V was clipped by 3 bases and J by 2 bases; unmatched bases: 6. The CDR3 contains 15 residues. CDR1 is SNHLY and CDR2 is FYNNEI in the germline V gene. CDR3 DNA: TGTGCCAGCAGTGATACACAGGGGTCACAAGAGACCCAGTACTTC. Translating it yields CASSDTQGSQETQYF.

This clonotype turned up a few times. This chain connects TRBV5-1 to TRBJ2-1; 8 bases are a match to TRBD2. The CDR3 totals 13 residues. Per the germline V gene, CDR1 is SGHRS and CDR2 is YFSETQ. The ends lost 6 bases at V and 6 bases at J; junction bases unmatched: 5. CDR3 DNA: TGCGCCAGCACACGGGAGGGCCCCAATGAGCAGTTCTTC. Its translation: CASTREGPNEQFF.

The CDR3 protein is CASSQEVREGLGETQYF. CDR3 DNA: TGCGCCAGCAGCCAAGAGGTCCGGGAGGGCCTGGGGGAGACCCAGTACTTC. V is TRBV4-1 and J is TRBJ2-1, with TRBD2 matching 8 bases. The closer fit of TRBJ2-5 to the DNA end suggests the J call may be wrong. The CDR3 runs 17 residues. The germline CDR1 and CDR2 sequences are MGHRA and YSYEKL.